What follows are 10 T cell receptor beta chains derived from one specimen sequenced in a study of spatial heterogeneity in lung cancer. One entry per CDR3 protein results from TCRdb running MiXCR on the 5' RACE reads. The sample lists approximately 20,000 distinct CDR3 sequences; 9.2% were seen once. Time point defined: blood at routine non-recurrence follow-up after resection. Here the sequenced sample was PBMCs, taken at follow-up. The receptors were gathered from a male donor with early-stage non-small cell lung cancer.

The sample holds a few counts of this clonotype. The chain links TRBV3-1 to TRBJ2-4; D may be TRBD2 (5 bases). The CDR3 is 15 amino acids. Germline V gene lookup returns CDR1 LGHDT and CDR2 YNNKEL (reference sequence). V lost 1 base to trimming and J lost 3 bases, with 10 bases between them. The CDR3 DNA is TGTGCCAGCAGCCAAGTTCGGGGTTTCAAAAACATTCAGTACTTC. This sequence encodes CASSQVRGFKNIQYF.

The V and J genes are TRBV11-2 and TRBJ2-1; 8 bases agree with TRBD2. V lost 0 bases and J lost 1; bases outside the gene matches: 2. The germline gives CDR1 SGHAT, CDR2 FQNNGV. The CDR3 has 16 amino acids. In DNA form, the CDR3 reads TGTGCCAGCAGCTTAGAGACTAGCGCTTCCTACAATGAGCAGTTCTTC. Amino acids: CASSLETSASYNEQFF.

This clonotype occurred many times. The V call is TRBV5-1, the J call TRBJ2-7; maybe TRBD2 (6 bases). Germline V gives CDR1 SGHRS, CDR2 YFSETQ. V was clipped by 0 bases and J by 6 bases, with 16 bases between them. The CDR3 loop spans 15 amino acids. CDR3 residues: CASSLVPTGGVEQYF. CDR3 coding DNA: TGCGCCAGCAGCTTGGTCCCGACCGGAGGGGTCGAGCAGTACTTC.

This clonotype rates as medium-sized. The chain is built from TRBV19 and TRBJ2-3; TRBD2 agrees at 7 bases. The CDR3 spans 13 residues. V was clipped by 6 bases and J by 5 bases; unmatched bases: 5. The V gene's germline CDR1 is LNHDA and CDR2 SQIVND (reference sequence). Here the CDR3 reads CASSTLAGDTQYF. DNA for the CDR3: TGTGCCAGTAGCACCTTAGCGGGAGATACGCAGTATTTT. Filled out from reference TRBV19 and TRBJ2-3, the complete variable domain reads DGGITQSPKYLFRKEGQNVTLSCEQNLNHDAMYWYRQDPGQGLRLIYYSQIVNDFQKGDIAEGYSVSREKKESFPLTVTSAQKNPTAFYLCASSTLAGDTQYFGPGTRLTVL.

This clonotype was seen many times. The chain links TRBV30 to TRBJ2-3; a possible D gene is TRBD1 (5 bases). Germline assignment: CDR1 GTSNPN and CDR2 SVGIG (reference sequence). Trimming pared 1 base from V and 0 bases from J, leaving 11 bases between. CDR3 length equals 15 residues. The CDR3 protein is CAWSETDSSTDTQYF. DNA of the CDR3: TGTGCCTGGAGTGAAACAGACAGTAGCACAGATACGCAGTATTTT.

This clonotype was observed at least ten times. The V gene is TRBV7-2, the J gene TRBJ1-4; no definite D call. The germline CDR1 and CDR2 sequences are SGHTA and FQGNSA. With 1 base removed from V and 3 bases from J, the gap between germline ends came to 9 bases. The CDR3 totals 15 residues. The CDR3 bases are TGTGCCAGCAGCTTAGGGAACACAGCTAATGAAAAACTGTTTTTT. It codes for CASSLGNTANEKLFF.

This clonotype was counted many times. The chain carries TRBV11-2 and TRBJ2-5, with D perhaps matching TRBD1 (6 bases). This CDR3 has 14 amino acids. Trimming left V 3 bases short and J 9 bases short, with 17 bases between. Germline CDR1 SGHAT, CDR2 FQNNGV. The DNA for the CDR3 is TGTGCCAGCAGCTTGACAGGAATGTCGCCGCCCCAGTACTTC. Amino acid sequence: CASSLTGMSPPQYF.

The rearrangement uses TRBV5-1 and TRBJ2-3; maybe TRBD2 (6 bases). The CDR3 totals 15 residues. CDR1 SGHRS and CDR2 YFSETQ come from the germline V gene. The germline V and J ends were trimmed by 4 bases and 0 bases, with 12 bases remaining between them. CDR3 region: CASSPRDSSTDTQYF. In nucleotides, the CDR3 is TGCGCCAGCAGCCCCAGGGACTCTAGCACAGATACGCAGTATTTT.

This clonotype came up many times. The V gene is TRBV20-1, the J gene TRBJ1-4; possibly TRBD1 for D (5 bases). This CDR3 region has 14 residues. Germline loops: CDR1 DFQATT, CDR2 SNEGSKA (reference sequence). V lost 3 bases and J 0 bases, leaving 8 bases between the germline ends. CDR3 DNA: TGCAGTGCTAGGCAGGGTACAACTAATGAAAAACTGTTTTTT. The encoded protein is CSARQGTTNEKLFF.

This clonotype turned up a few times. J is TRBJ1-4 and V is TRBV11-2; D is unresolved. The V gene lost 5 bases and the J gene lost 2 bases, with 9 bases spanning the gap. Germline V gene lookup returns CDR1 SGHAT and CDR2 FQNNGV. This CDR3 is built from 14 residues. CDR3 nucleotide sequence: TGTGCCAGCAGCCCGCAGATGACTAATGAAAAACTGTTTTTT. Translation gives CASSPQMTNEKLFF.